These 20 T cell receptor beta chains originate from one sample sequenced in a study of blood T cells in healthy people across ages. The use of a sample-barcoded 5' primer and a J-beta primer mix characterized a second PCR of roughly 6 to 11 cycles. TCRdb used MiXCR to reprocess the 5' RACE reads, holding one entry per CDR3 protein. The profile covers about 570,000 distinct CDR3 sequences, with 25% to 30% appearing a single time and 15% to 20% taken by the ten largest. Material: blood. These receptors were collected from a woman in her seventies in good health.

This clonotype was detected a few times. This chain uses TRBV5-1 with TRBJ1-6, with 11 bases fitting TRBD1. Germline loops: CDR1 SGHRS, CDR2 YFSETQ. The CDR3 runs to 15 residues. V lost 4 bases and J lost 9; bases outside the gene matches: 6. CDR3 region: CASSPIGTGGSPLHF. CDR3 DNA sequence: TGCGCCAGCAGCCCTATAGGGACAGGGGGTTCACCCCTCCACTTT.

This clonotype was found a few times. The V call is TRBV6-1, the J call TRBJ1-1, with TRBD1 as a possible D gene (6 bases). The CDR3 covers 18 residues. Germline-derived CDR1 and CDR2 are MNHNS and SASEGT. V dropped 7 bases and J dropped 0 bases, with 24 bases sitting between them. CDR3 sequence (DNA): TGTGCCAGCAAGGAACGTCTCGGGACATACCAATTGAACACTGAAGCTTTCTTT. Translation: CASKERLGTYQLNTEAFF.

V is TRBV7-2 and J is TRBJ2-5, with no clear D. The assigned J gene may be wrong: the sequence end matches TRBJ2-7 better. CDR1 and CDR2 (germline): SGHTA, FQGNSA. CDR3 length: 17 residues. CDR3 sequence (DNA): TGTGCCAGCAGCTTATTGGTTGCGTGGTACAGAAACTACGAGCAGTACTTC. Translated: CASSLLVAWYRNYEQYF.

This clonotype has only a few counts. The chain joins TRBV4-2 to TRBJ2-4; D possibly corresponds to TRBD1 (6 bases). Germline assignment: CDR1 LGHNA and CDR2 YNFKEQ. V gave up 0 bases and J gave up 0 bases, with 24 bases separating them. The CDR3 runs to 21 residues. The CDR3 DNA reads as TGTGCCAGCAGCCAAGAAATTATATCCAGGGGAAGTGTACTAGCCAAAAACATTCAGTACTTC. Protein product: CASSQEIISRGSVLAKNIQYF.

This clonotype was counted between two and nine times. The chain is built from TRBV7-2 and TRBJ1-2; perhaps TRBD1 as D (5 bases). V was pared by 0 bases and J by 6 bases, with 8 bases between. This CDR3 has 13 residues. Germline V lookup: CDR1 SGHTA, CDR2 FQGNSA. CDR3 region: CASSLAWGDGYTF. The CDR3 DNA follows: TGTGCCAGCAGCTTAGCGTGGGGGGATGGCTACACCTTC.

The chain is built from TRBV9 and TRBJ1-4; D not certain. V was clipped by 2 bases and J by 0 bases, with 5 bases between them. The CDR3 loop spans 14 amino acids. The germline V gene has CDR1 SGDLS and CDR2 YYNGEE. The CDR3 loop reads CASSVESTNEKLFF. CDR3 DNA sequence: TGTGCCAGCAGCGTTGAGTCAACTAATGAAAAACTGTTTTTT.

The V and J genes are TRBV5-4 and TRBJ2-1, with 7 bases that match TRBD1. The germline gives CDR1 SGHNT, CDR2 YYREEE (reference sequence). V lost 0 bases and J lost 4; bases outside the gene matches: 4. The CDR3 contains 15 residues. CDR3 amino acids: CASSLGGQLYNEQFF. CDR3 coding DNA: TGTGCCAGCAGCTTGGGGGGACAGCTTTACAATGAGCAGTTCTTC.

As concerns this clonotype: The junction shows a germline mismatch at one end, possibly a read error. The rearrangement links TRBV12-3 or TRBV12-4 to TRBJ1-3; weak D call: TRBD1 (5 bases). The CDR3 runs to 15 residues. The CDR3 bases are TGTGCCAGCAGTCCCCTCGGGGGGAGAGGAAACACCAAATATTTT. Translated: CASSPLGGRGNTKYF.

The chain is built from TRBV5-4 and TRBJ2-1; D is perhaps TRBD2 (7 bases). The J call may be faulty, since TRBJ2-7 better matches the DNA end. CDR1 and CDR2 (germline): SGHNT, YYREEE (reference sequence). The CDR3 has 15 residues. The CDR3 is CASSSSGGQSYEQYF. The CDR3 DNA follows: TGTGCCAGCAGCTCGTCGGGGGGCCAGTCCTACGAGCAGTACTTC.

This clonotype was detected only a few times. This CDR3 is CASSQGELTPETQYF. The DNA for the CDR3 is TGCGCCAGCAGCCAAGGGGAACTCACCCCGGAGACCCAGTACTTC. The chain is built from TRBV4-1 and TRBJ2-5; D uncertain. The CDR3 consists of 15 residues. Deletions cut 1 base from V and 5 bases from J, with 14 bases between. From germline, CDR1 is MGHRA and CDR2 YSYEKL.

In its sample, this clonotype was seen many times. The chain recombines TRBV9 with TRBJ1-4, with 9 nucleotides matching TRBD1. The germline gives CDR1 SGDLS, CDR2 YYNGEE. J was trimmed by 1 base and V by 4 bases; bases with no gene match: 5. CDR3 size: 16 residues. The CDR3 loop is CASSRQGQGTNEKLFF. Here the CDR3 DNA reads TGTGCCAGCAGCAGACAGGGACAGGGAACTAATGAAAAACTGTTTTTT.

This clonotype was observed a few times. The chain has TRBV6-2 or TRBV6-3 and TRBJ1-5, with 8 bases that match TRBD1. The CDR3 runs to 16 residues. Germline V gene sequence: CDR1 MNHEY, CDR2 SVGEGT. The V and J ends lost 5 bases and 3 bases, in that order; junction bases with no gene match: 9. CDR3 DNA: TGTGCCAGCAGTCCAAGGCGGACAGGGACCAATCAGCCCCAGCATTTT. Translating gives CASSPRRTGTNQPQHF.

The chain uses TRBV6-1 and TRBJ2-3; TRBD2 aligns across 10 bases. V was pared by 2 bases and J by 2 bases, with 4 bases of the junction left unmatched. CDR3 length: 16 residues. Germline V gene sequence: CDR1 MNHNS, CDR2 SASEGT. The CDR3 protein is CASSEIAGGLTDTQYF. Here the CDR3 DNA reads TGTGCCAGCAGTGAAATAGCGGGGGGCCTCACAGATACGCAGTATTTT.

The chain couples TRBV20-1 to TRBJ2-3; TRBD2 might be the D (6 bases). The CDR3 has 12 residues. V was shortened by 3 bases and J by 4 bases, with 8 bases between the two germline ends. Germline-derived CDR1 and CDR2 are DFQATT and SNEGSKA (reference sequence). The CDR3 reads CSASGRADTQYF. The CDR3 nucleotides are TGCAGTGCTAGCGGGAGAGCAGATACGCAGTATTTT.

A few counts support this clonotype. The rearrangement links TRBV18 to TRBJ2-5; 10 nucleotides line up with TRBD1. The germline CDR1 and CDR2 sequences are KGHSH and LQKENI. Trimming removed 5 bases from V and 5 bases from J; junction bases left unmatched: 5. CDR3 length: 14 amino acids. In DNA, the CDR3 is TGTGCCAGCTCAGCCGGGACAGGGGCCGAGACCCAGTACTTC. It encodes CASSAGTGAETQYF. The variable domain in full, with the rest retrieved from reference TRBV18 and TRBJ2-5, is NAGVMQNPRHLVRRRGQEARLRCSPMKGHSHVYWYRQLPEEGLKFMVYLQKENIIDESGMPKERFSAEFPKEGPSILRIQQVVRGDSAAYFCASSAGTGAETQYFGPGTRLLVL.

The table lists this clonotype with a few counts. The V gene is TRBV6-5, the J gene TRBJ1-3; D may be TRBD1 (6 bases). V lost 6 bases to trimming and J lost 1 base, with 13 bases between them. CDR1 MNHEY and CDR2 SVGAGI come from the germline V gene. CDR3 size: 15 residues. The CDR3 region is CASRPTGMSGNTIYF. As DNA, the CDR3 is TGTGCCAGCAGACCAACAGGGATGTCTGGAAACACCATATATTTT.

The chain joins TRBV7-2 to TRBJ1-3, with 7 bases matching TRBD1. V lost 2 bases to trimming and J lost 12 bases; unmatched junction nucleotides: 7. Germline V lookup: CDR1 SGHTA, CDR2 FQGNSA. This CDR3 has 13 amino acids. In DNA form, the CDR3 reads TGTGCCAGCAGCTTAATGAGGGGGCAACACATATATTTT. This encodes CASSLMRGQHIYF.

In this sample, this clonotype turned up a few times. The chain combines TRBV5-1 with TRBJ2-3; 7 bases are a match to TRBD2. Germline V CDR1 and CDR2: SGHRS, YFSETQ. The CDR3 extends over 14 amino acids. J was trimmed by 6 bases and V by 6 bases; bases with no gene match: 10. This chain's CDR3 is CASTRDSGGDTQYF. The CDR3 bases are TGCGCCAGCACGAGGGACTCCGGGGGGGATACGCAGTATTTT.

This clonotype came up a few times. The chain has TRBV7-2 and TRBJ2-5, with D maybe TRBD1 (6 bases). CDR1 and CDR2 from the germline V gene are SGHTA and FQGNSA. V was cut by 5 bases and J by 2 bases, with 15 bases left in between. The CDR3 is made up of 15 amino acids. The CDR3 DNA is TGTGCCAGCAGCCCCACAGGGCGGAGGCAAGAGACCCAGTACTTC. Its protein product is CASSPTGRRQETQYF.

To note about this clonotype: The junction does not match germline at one end; this may be a read error. This chain joins TRBV6-1 and TRBJ2-7; TRBD1 is a possible D gene (5 bases). The CDR3 runs to 16 residues. Germline V CDR1 and CDR2: MNHNS, SASEGT. CDR3 region: CAGSESGPIISYEQYF. As DNA, the CDR3 is TGTGCCGGCAGTGAATCAGGGCCGATCATCTCCTACGAGCAGTACTTC.